One sample yielded the 30 T cell receptor beta chains listed below, sequenced in a study of CD8 T cells in Susac syndrome. With random hexamers, roughly 0.5 to 1 ug RNA was reverse transcribed. TCRdb analysed the immunoSEQ multiplex PCR reads with MiXCR anew, one entry per CDR3 protein. The table lists under 200,000 distinct CDR3 sequences, around 96% of them singletons. Sequences were obtained from CD4+ T cells from PBMCs. All receptors derive from a human donor in good health.

The chain recombines TRBV29-1 with TRBJ2-3, with D possibly being TRBD1 (5 bases). Trimming pared 4 bases from V and 4 bases from J, leaving 9 bases between. This CDR3 contains 12 residues. Per the germline V gene, CDR1 is SQVTM and CDR2 is ANQGSEA. The CDR3 DNA reads as TGCAGCGTTGGGGCAGGGTCAGATACGCAGTATTTT. Amino acid sequence: CSVGAGSDTQYF.

The chain carries TRBV4-3 and TRBJ1-5; D perhaps matches TRBD1 (6 bases). The germline V gene encodes CDR1 LGHNA and CDR2 YSLEER. CDR3 length equals 15 residues. Trimming stripped 0 bases from V and 2 bases from J, with 8 bases between. In DNA form, the CDR3 reads TGCGCCAGCAGCCAAGACTCAGGGGGCAATCAGCCCCAGCATTTT. The encoded protein is CASSQDSGGNQPQHF.

The rearrangement uses TRBV2 and TRBJ2-5; D is possibly TRBD1 (6 bases). Germline assignment: CDR1 SNHLY and CDR2 FYNNEI. V lost 4 bases, J lost 5 bases, and 17 bases lay in between. This CDR3 has 15 residues. CDR3 in amino acids: CASSVTGIAGETQYF. The CDR3 DNA reads TGTGCCAGCAGTGTAACAGGGATCGCAGGGGAGACCCAGTACTTC.

This chain connects TRBV6-6 to TRBJ2-3, with D possibly being TRBD2 (5 bases). CDR3 length: 12 residues. Trimming shortened V by 7 bases and J by 6 bases, and 11 bases separated the two germline ends. Germline V CDR1 and CDR2: MNHNY, SVGAGI (reference sequence). The CDR3, as DNA: TGTGCCAGCAACTCCGGCGGGGATACGCAGTATTTT. Translating gives CASNSGGDTQYF.

This clonotype is a singleton in its sample. This chain links TRBV3-1 with TRBJ1-1, with D perhaps matching TRBD1 (5 bases). The ends were cut back, 2 bases at V and 3 bases at J, with 13 bases in the middle. The germline V gene has CDR1 LGHDT and CDR2 YNNKEL (reference sequence). The CDR3 has 15 amino acids. The CDR3 bases are TGTGCCAGCAGCCAACCCACGAGAGGGGACACTGAAGCTTTCTTT. Translated: CASSQPTRGDTEAFF.

The J gene is TRBJ1-4, the V gene TRBV20-1; 9 bases are shared with TRBD1. Germline CDR1 and CDR2: DFQATT and SNEGSKA (reference sequence). The V and J ends lost 6 bases and 7 bases, in that order; junction bases with no gene match: 9. CDR3 size: 14 residues. Here the CDR3 DNA reads TGCAGTGCCAGACCGGGACAGGGCGGTGAAAAACTGTTTTTT. Its protein is CSARPGQGGEKLFF.

The J gene is TRBJ1-1, the V gene TRBV6-6; 9 nucleotides agree with TRBD1. Unmatched junction bases numbered 10, after V lost 4 bases and J lost 4 bases. Germline values: CDR1 MNHNY, CDR2 SVGAGI (reference sequence). The CDR3 sequence is 16 residues long. The CDR3 bases are TGTGCCAGCAGTTCAACACAGGGGGCGCGTTCCACTGAAGCTTTCTTT. It codes for CASSSTQGARSTEAFF.

A note on this clonotype: Mismatch with germline at one junction end may stem from a read error. The V gene is TRBV3-1, the J gene TRBJ1-2; possibly TRBD1 for D (5 bases). This CDR3 contains 11 residues. Germline assignment: CDR1 LGHDT and CDR2 YNNKEL (reference sequence). For the CDR3, the DNA is TGTGCCAGCAGCGGCATCCGGGGGACCTCCTTC. Amino acids: CASSGIRGTSF.

The chain is built from TRBV27 and TRBJ2-3; D perhaps matches TRBD2 (6 bases). Germline-derived CDR1 and CDR2 are MNHEY and SMNVEV (reference sequence). V was cut by 6 bases and J by 1 base, with 14 bases left in between. The CDR3 has 15 residues. The CDR3 DNA follows: TGTGCCAGCAGCTTCAGCAGGGAGGGCACAGATACGCAGTATTTT. Its translation is CASSFSREGTDTQYF.

The chain joins TRBV5-1 to TRBJ1-5; tentative D call: TRBD1 (5 bases). Germline CDR1 and CDR2: SGHRS and YFSETQ. Trimming took 4 bases from V and 4 from J, leaving 15 bases between them. The CDR3 loop spans 15 amino acids. Written as DNA, the CDR3 is TGCGCCAGCAGCCAAGGAGGAGACAGAAATCAGCCCCAGCATTTT. Translated, it gives CASSQGGDRNQPQHF. Drawing the rest from reference TRBV5-1 and TRBJ1-5, the complete variable domain is KAGVTQTPRYLIKTRGQQVTLSCSPISGHRSVSWYQQTPGQGLQFLFEYFSETQRNKGNFPGRFSGRQFSNSRSEMNVSTLELGDSALYLCASSQGGDRNQPQHFGDGTRLSIL.

The gene calls are TRBV3-1 and TRBJ1-2, with 9 nucleotides matching TRBD1. With V trimmed by 0 bases and J by 5 bases, 10 bases remained unmatched. Per the germline V gene, CDR1 is LGHDT and CDR2 is YNNKEL (reference sequence). The CDR3 covers 17 residues. Here the CDR3 DNA reads TGTGCCAGCAGCCAAGATTTAAGCCGGACAGGGGATTATGGCTACACCTTC. Protein sequence: CASSQDLSRTGDYGYTF.

The V and J genes are TRBV9 and TRBJ2-3, with D unclear. CDR3 size: 13 residues. Trimming left V 3 bases short and J 8 bases short, with 13 bases between. The germline CDR1 and CDR2 sequences are SGDLS and YYNGEE. CDR3 DNA: TGTGCCAGCAGCGCGAACGGCCTCGGTACGCAGTATTTT. Protein: CASSANGLGTQYF.

The chain carries TRBV7-9 and TRBJ2-7; TRBD2 aligns across 7 bases. Germline V gene sequence: CDR1 SEHNR, CDR2 FQNEAQ (reference sequence). With 4 bases clipped from V and 3 bases from J, the junction kept 0 bases outside the gene matches. This CDR3 is built from 12 residues. For the CDR3, the DNA is TGTGCCAGCAGCTGGACTAGCTACGAGCAGTACTTC. Residues: CASSWTSYEQYF.

The chain joins TRBV6-5 to TRBJ1-6; TRBD1 is a possible D gene (6 bases). The CDR3 has 13 residues. The V end lost 10 bases, the J end lost 13 bases, and 20 bases lay between the germline ends. The germline V gene encodes CDR1 MNHEY and CDR2 SVGAGI. The chain's CDR3 is CATRAGGGGPLHF. CDR3 bases: TGTGCCACCCGGGCTGGGGGCGGGGGGCCCCTCCACTTT.

The chain carries TRBV15 and TRBJ1-4; no clear D gene. CDR1 and CDR2 (germline): LNHNV, YYDKDF (reference sequence). V was trimmed by 5 bases and J by 8 bases, leaving 15 bases between them. This CDR3 spans 14 amino acids. CDR3 region: CATSFTGSIEKLFF. CDR3 coding DNA: TGTGCCACCAGCTTCACGGGTAGCATCGAAAAACTGTTTTTT. Using reference TRBV15 and TRBJ1-4 for the parts outside the CDR3, the full variable domain is DAMVIQNPRYQVTQFGKPVTLSCSQTLNHNVMYWYQQKSSQAPKLLFHYYDKDFNNEADTPDNFQSRRPNTSFCFLDIRSPGLGDTAMYLCATSFTGSIEKLFFGSGTQLSVL.

A single count supports this clonotype. J is TRBJ2-7 and V is TRBV28; 12 nucleotides line up with TRBD1. Looked up from germline, CDR1 is MDHEN and CDR2 is SYDVKM. This CDR3 comprises 15 residues. V lost 1 base and J lost 5; bases outside the gene matches: 3. DNA for the CDR3: TGTGCCAGCAGTTTATCGGGACAGGGGGCCGACGAGCAGTACTTC. It is translated as CASSLSGQGADEQYF.

This chain links TRBV3-1 with TRBJ2-1; 8 bases map to TRBD1. The CDR3 extends over 14 amino acids. From germline, CDR1 is LGHDT and CDR2 YNNKEL (reference sequence). V lost 4 bases and J lost 2; bases outside the gene matches: 1. CDR3 bases: TGTGCCAGCAGCCGACAGGGGACCTACAATGAGCAGTTCTTC. This gives the protein CASSRQGTYNEQFF.

The genes are TRBV20-1 and TRBJ2-3, with 15 bases identical to TRBD2. Germline V lookup: CDR1 DFQATT, CDR2 SNEGSKA (reference sequence). The CDR3 extends over 16 amino acids. V shed 2 bases, J shed 3 bases, and the junction held 3 bases outside the gene matches. The CDR3 spells CSARRTSGGATDTQYF. CDR3 nucleotides: TGCAGTGCTAGAAGGACTAGCGGGGGGGCAACAGATACGCAGTATTTT.

The chain joins TRBV20-1 to TRBJ2-3; the D gene could be TRBD1 or TRBD2 (5 bases each). Trimming stripped 6 bases from V and 2 bases from J, with 12 bases between. This CDR3 has 13 residues. Germline CDR1 is DFQATT and CDR2 is SNEGSKA (reference sequence). CDR3 coding DNA: TGCAGTGCGTGGCAGGGAGCCACAGATACGCAGTATTTT. As protein: CSAWQGATDTQYF.

This chain connects TRBV6-5 to TRBJ1-6, with D tentatively TRBD1 (5 bases). Germline CDR1 and CDR2: MNHEY and SVGAGI. V lost 7 bases and J lost 8, with 15 bases in between. The CDR3 is 14 residues long. The CDR3 bases are TGTGCCAGCACCACCCTGGGAGGGGATTCACCCCTCCACTTT. Its protein product is CASTTLGGDSPLHF.

This sequence joins TRBV20-1 and TRBJ2-3; TRBD1 is a possible D gene (5 bases). In germline, CDR1 is DFQATT, CDR2 SNEGSKA (reference sequence). CDR3 length: 14 residues. The ends were cut back, 3 bases at V and 0 bases at J, with 10 bases in the middle. This CDR3 reads CSASLQGSTDTQYF. The CDR3, as DNA: TGCAGTGCTAGTCTTCAGGGCAGCACAGATACGCAGTATTTT.

The V call is TRBV20-1, the J call TRBJ1-5, with D unclear. Germline values: CDR1 DFQATT, CDR2 SNEGSKA (reference sequence). This CDR3 spans 16 amino acids. Between the trimmed V and J ends, which lost 6 bases and 0 bases, there was a span of 18 bases. CDR3 sequence: CSAARSEINSNQPQHF. The DNA for the CDR3 is TGCAGTGCGGCCAGATCCGAGATCAATAGCAATCAGCCCCAGCATTTT.

The J gene is TRBJ1-2, the V gene TRBV15; 11 positions agree with TRBD1. Looked up from germline, CDR1 is LNHNV and CDR2 is YYDKDF (reference sequence). Trimming at V came to 3 bases and at J to 4 bases, leaving 4 bases not matched to a gene. The CDR3 length is 15 residues. CDR3 amino acids: CATSRGDRGAYGYTF. The CDR3 DNA sequence: TGTGCCACCAGCAGGGGGGACAGGGGGGCCTATGGCTACACCTTC.

This chain joins TRBV20-1 and TRBJ1-5; D possibly corresponds to TRBD1 (6 bases). Between the trimmed V and J ends, which lost 5 bases and 2 bases, there was a span of 13 bases. There are 14 residues in the CDR3. Germline assignment: CDR1 DFQATT and CDR2 SNEGSKA (reference sequence). The CDR3 loop is CSAGDIGGNQPQHF. CDR3 nucleotide sequence: TGCAGTGCTGGGGACATTGGGGGCAATCAGCCCCAGCATTTT.

This chain uses TRBV2 with TRBJ1-6; a weak D match, TRBD1 (6 bases). Germline values: CDR1 SNHLY, CDR2 FYNNEI. With 7 bases removed from V and 10 bases from J, the gap between germline ends came to 20 bases. The CDR3 runs to 15 residues. The CDR3: CASIERQALRSPLHF. In nucleotides, the CDR3 is TGTGCCAGCATAGAAAGACAGGCCTTGAGATCACCCCTCCACTTT.

V and J are TRBV25-1 and TRBJ2-5; possible D gene TRBD1, 5 bases. The CDR3 length is 15 residues. Germline lookup yields CDR1 MGHDK and CDR2 SYGVNS. Between the trimmed V and J ends, which lost 6 bases and 4 bases, there was a span of 18 bases. This CDR3 reads CASSRSRGTGETQYF. The CDR3 DNA is TGTGCCAGCAGCCGATCTAGGGGCACGGGAGAGACCCAGTACTTC.

The J gene is TRBJ2-5, the V gene TRBV5-4; a possible D gene is TRBD2 (6 bases). Germline CDR1 is SGHNT and CDR2 is YYREEE (reference sequence). The length of the CDR3 is 13 residues. V dropped 4 bases and J dropped 2 bases, with 9 bases sitting between them. For the CDR3, the DNA is TGTGCCAGCAGCCAAGCGGGTCAAGAGACCCAGTACTTC. Translated, it gives CASSQAGQETQYF.

This clonotype was counted only a few times. The chain carries TRBV2 and TRBJ2-5, with TRBD1 as a possible D gene (6 bases). The ends were cut back, 9 bases at V and 0 bases at J, with 8 bases in the middle. From germline, CDR1 is SNHLY and CDR2 FYNNEI. The CDR3 length is 12 residues. The CDR3 spells CASRDNQETQYF. DNA for the CDR3: TGTGCCAGTCGGGACAACCAAGAGACCCAGTACTTC.

The V and J genes are TRBV6-2 or TRBV6-3 and TRBJ1-5; D is undetermined. The ends were cut back, 3 bases at V and 3 bases at J, with 9 bases in the middle. This CDR3 comprises 14 residues. Germline V gene lookup returns CDR1 MNHEY and CDR2 SVGEGT. CDR3 residues: CASSYSVDNQPQHF. CDR3 nucleotide sequence: TGTGCCAGCAGTTATTCGGTAGACAATCAGCCCCAGCATTTT.

The rearrangement joins TRBV7-9 to TRBJ2-7; D is possibly TRBD2 (5 bases). Germline CDR1 is SEHNR and CDR2 is FQNEAQ (reference sequence). The ends were cut back, 1 base at V and 0 bases at J, with 13 bases in the middle. The CDR3 sequence is 16 residues long. The CDR3 spells CASSLVWASSSYEQYF. CDR3 DNA: TGTGCCAGCAGCTTAGTTTGGGCTAGCTCCTCCTACGAGCAGTACTTC. Full variable domain (remainder filled in from reference TRBV7-9 and TRBJ2-7): DTGVSQNPRHKITKRGQNVTFRCDPISEHNRLYWYRQTLGQGPEFLTYFQNEAQLEKSRLLSDRFSAERPKGSFSTLEIQRTEQGDSAMYLCASSLVWASSSYEQYFGPGTRLTVT.